These T cell receptor beta chains were read from a single sample in a study of patients and donors after allogeneic stem cell transplantation. TCRdb re-called the RT-PCR reads with MiXCR, one entry per CDR3 protein. The sample lists about a million distinct CDR3 sequences; more than 15% were seen once. Sequenced sample: blood, either unsorted or a sorted T cell fraction (not recorded which). These receptors came from a human donor who was either an allogeneic HSCT recipient or a stem cell or donor lymphocyte infusion donor (not recorded which). It is not recorded whose cells these are; they may come from a transplant donor. CDR3s include the opening cysteine and the closing phenylalanine or tryptophan. A D gene is named only where the DNA matches it firmly. A clone size is listed for some rows: how often the clone was seen (once, few, many), or a class if it is expanded.

clone_size,d_call,v_call,j_call,cdr3_aa,cdr3_nt
NA,NA,TRBV11-2,TRBJ1-1,CASSAQIGDTEAFF,TGTGCCAGCAGCGCCCAAATCGGGGACACTGAAGCTTTCTTT
NA,NA,TRBV4-2,TRBJ2-2,CASSQPLAGNTGELFF,TGTGCCAGCAGCCAACCCCTTGCGGGGAACACCGGGGAGCTGTTTTTT
NA,NA,TRBV5-4,TRBJ2-5,CASSFSGHQETQYF,TGTGCCAGCAGCTTTAGCGGTCACCAAGAGACCCAGTACTTC
NA,TRBD1,TRBV6-1,TRBJ2-2,CASREQGAGGELFF,TGTGCCAGCAGGGAACAGGGGGCGGGCGGGGAGCTGTTTTTT
NA,NA,TRBV7-8,TRBJ1-2,CASSLGGWDIYGYTF,TGTGCCAGCAGCTTAGGGGGCTGGGACATATATGGCTACACCTTC
NA,TRBD1,TRBV30,TRBJ2-1,CATDRGTYNEQFF,TGTGCTACCGACAGGGGAACCTACAATGAGCAGTTCTTC
few,NA,TRBV5-1,TRBJ1-2,CASSLGTIGGYTF,TGCGCCAGCAGCTTGGGAACCATTGGAGGCTACACCTTC
NA,NA,TRBV15,TRBJ1-5,CATSNGRHYGQPQHF,TGTGCCACCAGCAATGGCAGACACTACGGCCAGCCCCAGCATTTT
NA,NA,TRBV2,TRBJ1-2,CASSVPGPSNYGYTF,TGTGCCAGCAGTGTGCCGGGGCCGTCGAACTATGGCTACACCTTC
NA,TRBD1,TRBV12-3/TRBV12-4,TRBJ1-5,CASSNRGKNNQPQHF,TGTGCCAGCAGTAACAGGGGGAAAAACAATCAGCCCCAGCATTTT
many,NA,TRBV12-3/TRBV12-4,TRBJ1-5,CASSVGFNQPQHF,TGTGCCAGCAGTGTAGGGTTTAATCAGCCCCAGCATTTT
NA,NA,TRBV12-3/TRBV12-4,TRBJ2-7,CASSSVGLTPYEQYF,TGTGCCAGCAGTTCAGTCGGACTCACACCCTACGAGCAGTACTTC
few,NA,TRBV20-1,TRBJ2-2,CSASASVAGELFF,TGCAGTGCTAGTGCTAGCGTTGCCGGGGAGCTGTTTTTT
few,NA,TRBV6-5,TRBJ2-3,CASSYSSRRGATDTQYF,TGTGCCAGCAGTTACTCGAGTAGGCGCGGGGCGACAGATACGCAGTATTTT